This is a list of T cell receptor beta chains from one sample in a study of T cells in tumors after PD-1 blockade. Measured with immunoSEQ multiplex PCR; TCRdb has only the in-frame clones, and not every one. In the table there are 45,000 to 60,000 clones, 79% of which are singletons. The sample consisted of PBMCs, taken before anti-PD-1 treatment. The receptors shown here come from a human donor with basal cell carcinoma. Each CDR3 is given with its conserved first and last residue. The order of the fields is clone size, V gene, D gene, J gene, CDR3 protein, CDR3 DNA. A D gene is named only where the DNA matches it firmly. Size tells how often a clone was seen (once, few, many) or the class of an expanded clone, and some rows leave it out.

>-|TRBV4-2|-|TRBJ1-1
CASSQEVTGITEAFF
TGTGCCAGCAGCCAAGAGGTAACGGGGATCACTGAAGCTTTCTTT
>-|TRBV2|-|TRBJ1-2
CASSPQQGFGYTF
TGTGCCAGCAGTCCCCAACAGGGTTTTGGCTACACCTTC
>-|TRBV10-1|TRBD2|TRBJ2-3
CASSESSGSTDTQYF
TGCGCCAGCAGTGAGTCTAGCGGGAGCACAGATACGCAGTATTTT
>-|TRBV24-1|-|TRBJ2-3
CATSITDTQYF
TGTGCCACCAGTATAACAGATACGCAGTATTTT
>-|TRBV12-3/TRBV12-4|-|TRBJ2-3
CASSREPTDTQYF
TGTGCCAGCAGTCGGGAGCCGACAGATACGCAGTATTTT
>-|TRBV5-4|-|TRBJ1-3
CASSSLGTNTIYF
TGTGCCAGCAGCTCACTCGGTACGAACACCATATATTTT
>-|TRBV6-5|-|TRBJ1-1
CASSYVDSGNTEAFF
TGTGCCAGCAGTTACGTGGACTCAGGGAACACTGAAGCTTTCTTT
>-|TRBV19|-|TRBJ2-3
CASRLSGDTQYF
TGTGCCAGTAGGCTCTCTGGGGATACGCAGTATTTT
>-|TRBV29-1|-|TRBJ2-1
CSVLGASLSYNEQFF
TGCAGCGTTTTAGGGGCTAGCCTTTCCTACAATGAGCAGTTCTTC
>-|TRBV13|-|TRBJ1-2
CASSLGLGGGYTF
TGTGCCAGCAGCTTGGGGCTCGGGGGTGGCTACACCTTC
>-|TRBV4-1|TRBD1|TRBJ2-1
CASSPYDRGLPEQFF
TGCGCCAGCAGCCCGTATGACAGGGGTTTACCTGAGCAGTTCTTC
>-|TRBV2|TRBD1|TRBJ2-2
CASNPSLGQGNTGELFF
TGTGCCAGCAATCCCTCCCTGGGACAGGGGAACACCGGGGAGCTGTTTTTT
>-|TRBV2|-|TRBJ2-7
CASSEDYEQYF
TGTGCCAGCAGTGAAGACTACGAGCAGTACTTC
>-|TRBV7-9|-|TRBJ2-2
CASSLALHTGELFF
TGTGCCAGCAGCTTAGCGCTTCACACCGGGGAGCTGTTTTTT
>-|TRBV11-2|TRBD2|TRBJ2-1
CASSLYKGLAGVLNEQFF
TGTGCCAGCAGCTTATATAAGGGACTAGCGGGAGTCCTCAATGAGCAGTTCTTC
>-|TRBV6-5|-|TRBJ2-7
CASSLQGVGSDEQYF
TGTGCCAGCAGTTTGCAGGGTGTTGGATCGGACGAGCAGTACTTC
>-|TRBV5-1|TRBD2|TRBJ2-1
CASSVSGGSYNEQFF
TGCGCCAGCAGCGTGAGCGGGGGCTCCTACAATGAGCAGTTCTTC
>-|TRBV6-5|-|TRBJ1-5
CASGRRDQPQHF
TGTGCCAGCGGAAGGAGAGATCAGCCCCAGCATTTT
>-|TRBV6-5|-|TRBJ1-2
CASSHLSVHYGYTF
TGTGCCAGCAGTCACCTCTCCGTACACTATGGCTACACCTTC
>-|TRBV18|-|TRBJ2-3
CASSQPGPGPDTQYF
TGTGCCAGCTCCCAACCCGGGCCTGGCCCAGATACGCAGTATTTT
>-|TRBV5-1|-|TRBJ2-3
CASSKPTSTDTQYF
TGCGCCAGCAGCAAACCTACTAGCACAGATACGCAGTATTTT
>-|TRBV5-1|-|TRBJ2-3
CASSLDLGDTQYF
TGCGCCAGCAGCTTGGATCTAGGGGATACGCAGTATTTT
>-|TRBV28|-|TRBJ2-1
CASSLLGGGSYNEQFF
TGTGCCAGCAGTTTGCTTGGTGGGGGCTCCTACAATGAGCAGTTCTTC
>-|TRBV14|-|TRBJ2-3
CASSQDPRPSGADTQYF
TGTGCCAGCAGCCAAGATCCCCGACCCTCAGGGGCAGATACGCAGTATTTT
>-|TRBV10-1|-|TRBJ2-5
CASSESGRKTQYF
TGCGCCAGCAGTGAGTCGGGAAGGAAGACCCAGTACTTC
>once|TRBV9|-|TRBJ2-1
CASSVGRGTEQFF
TGTGCCAGCAGCGTAGGAAGGGGGACTGAGCAGTTCTTC
>once|TRBV14|TRBD2|TRBJ2-1
CASSPREDFYNEQFF
TGTGCCAGCAGTCCGCGGGAGGATTTCTACAATGAGCAGTTCTTC
>-|TRBV6-5|-|TRBJ1-2
CASSRFQGNQDGYTF
TGTGCCAGCAGTAGATTCCAGGGAAATCAGGATGGCTACACCTTC
>-|TRBV28|-|TRBJ1-1
CASSFWSHRGTNTEAFF
TGTGCCAGCAGTTTCTGGAGTCATAGGGGGACGAACACTGAAGCTTTCTTT
>once|TRBV10-2|TRBD2|TRBJ2-3
CASSVTSGGGSDTQYF
TGCGCCAGCAGTGTTACTAGCGGGGGTGGCTCAGATACGCAGTATTTT
>-|TRBV5-4|-|TRBJ2-5
CASSLPQKETQYF
TGTGCCAGCAGCTTGCCCCAGAAAGAGACCCAGTACTTC
>few|TRBV29-1|TRBD1|TRBJ1-2
CSVRDRGNYGYTF
TGCAGCGTTCGGGACAGGGGAAACTATGGCTACACCTTC
>-|TRBV7-9|-|TRBJ1-1
CASSLGLAGFF
TGTGCCAGCAGCTTAGGCCTAGCAGGTTTCTTT
>-|TRBV30|TRBD1|TRBJ2-1
CAWNRDRGIGEQFF
TGTGCCTGGAACCGGGACAGGGGGATTGGTGAGCAGTTCTTC
>-|TRBV29-1|-|TRBJ2-7
CSAAGQTGQYF
TGCAGCGCGGCCGGGCAGACGGGGCAGTACTTC
>-|TRBV6-6|TRBD1|TRBJ1-5
CASSSQQGNGNQPQHF
TGTGCCAGCAGTTCACAACAGGGGAACGGCAATCAGCCCCAGCATTTT
>once|TRBV6-5|-|TRBJ1-5
CASRRQPSNQPQHF
TGTGCCAGCAGGAGGCAGCCGTCCAATCAGCCCCAGCATTTT
>few|TRBV19|-|TRBJ2-3
CASKKQGADTQYF
TGTGCCAGTAAGAAACAGGGAGCAGATACGCAGTATTTT
>-|TRBV29-1|-|TRBJ1-5
CSVAGGGWNQPQHF
TGCAGCGTCGCCGGGGGGGGCTGGAATCAGCCCCAGCATTTT
>few|TRBV29-1|-|TRBJ1-6
CSVKLASNSPLHF
TGCAGCGTAAAACTCGCTAGTAATTCACCCCTCCACTTT
>-|TRBV7-8|TRBD1|TRBJ2-3
CASSLTAGTGKYGDTQYF
TGTGCCAGCAGCTTAACGGCCGGGACAGGGAAGTATGGAGATACGCAGTATTTT
>-|TRBV7-9|-|TRBJ2-3
CASSFAAFTDTQYF
TGTGCCAGCAGCTTCGCGGCATTCACAGATACGCAGTATTTT
>-|TRBV5-4|-|TRBJ1-3
CASSRMDGGSGNTIYF
TGTGCCAGCAGCCGGATGGACGGCGGCTCTGGAAACACCATATATTTT
>-|TRBV19|-|TRBJ2-5
CASSRRSRGEETQYF
TGTGCCAGTAGTAGAAGGTCGAGAGGGGAAGAGACCCAGTACTTC
>-|TRBV28|-|TRBJ2-7
CASSSPQGPLTYEQYF
TGTGCCAGCAGTTCGCCACAGGGACCCTTAACCTACGAGCAGTACTTC
>-|TRBV9|-|TRBJ2-7
CASSARTGEQYF
TGTGCCAGCAGCGCAAGGACTGGCGAGCAGTACTTC